Listed below are T cell receptor beta chains from one sample, sequenced in a study of CD8 T cells in ankylosing spondylitis. TCRdb passed the 5' RACE reads through MiXCR, listing each CDR3 protein once. The table includes 50,000 to 75,000 distinct CDR3 sequences, under 7.5% detected once. Sequencing was done on a sample of synovial fluid, either unsorted or a sorted T cell fraction (not recorded which). The receptors shown here come from a male donor with ankylosing spondylitis. CDR3s include the opening cysteine and the closing phenylalanine or tryptophan. Fields, in order: V gene, J gene, CDR3 protein.

V gene: TRBV11-2; J gene: TRBJ1-1; CDR3 protein: CASILRDTLGTEAFF
V gene: TRBV3-1; J gene: TRBJ2-2; CDR3 protein: CASSFLGTGELFF
V gene: TRBV6-1; J gene: TRBJ1-5; CDR3 protein: CASTGQGRQPQHF
V gene: TRBV12-3/TRBV12-4; J gene: TRBJ2-1; CDR3 protein: CASSLSFPGLAGGAHNEQFF
V gene: TRBV7-9; J gene: TRBJ2-2; CDR3 protein: CASSPKQGAVDTGELFF
V gene: TRBV5-1; J gene: TRBJ1-2; CDR3 protein: CASSLAWGQDYGYTF
V gene: TRBV2; J gene: TRBJ2-7; CDR3 protein: CATQERGASYEQYF
V gene: TRBV4-1; J gene: TRBJ2-1; CDR3 protein: CASSQEAYNEQFF
V gene: TRBV6-2/TRBV6-3; J gene: TRBJ2-1; CDR3 protein: CASSNGLAPYF
V gene: TRBV20-1; J gene: TRBJ2-2; CDR3 protein: CSAGNYRAMNTGELFF
V gene: TRBV29-1; J gene: TRBJ2-5; CDR3 protein: CSAAGLEVRVAQYF
V gene: TRBV12-5; J gene: TRBJ1-5; CDR3 protein: CASGYDGQGSNQPQHF
V gene: TRBV5-1; J gene: TRBJ2-1; CDR3 protein: CASGTADIDNEQFF
V gene: TRBV12-3/TRBV12-4; J gene: TRBJ2-2; CDR3 protein: CASTPGQGRELFF
V gene: TRBV4-3; J gene: TRBJ1-4; CDR3 protein: CASSLEGNRGTNEKLFF
V gene: TRBV6-2/TRBV6-3; J gene: TRBJ1-2; CDR3 protein: CASSGQGAVGYTF
V gene: TRBV5-6; J gene: TRBJ1-3; CDR3 protein: CASSLQHPGNTIYF
V gene: TRBV12-3/TRBV12-4; J gene: TRBJ2-2; CDR3 protein: CASRTARFGELFF
V gene: TRBV7-6; J gene: TRBJ2-1; CDR3 protein: CASSLEVANGYNEQFF
V gene: TRBV18; J gene: TRBJ1-1; CDR3 protein: CASSPTGFTEAFF
V gene: TRBV28; J gene: TRBJ2-1; CDR3 protein: CASRNSEALLSNEQFF
V gene: TRBV27; J gene: TRBJ2-3; CDR3 protein: CASSLRSRGTQYF
V gene: TRBV28; J gene: TRBJ1-1; CDR3 protein: CASSTRRPEAFF
V gene: TRBV7-6; J gene: TRBJ1-1; CDR3 protein: CASSLSQSTEAFF
V gene: TRBV28; J gene: TRBJ2-7; CDR3 protein: CASSFPGLGEQYF
V gene: TRBV5-1; J gene: TRBJ2-2; CDR3 protein: CASSLGLAANTGELFF
V gene: TRBV15; J gene: TRBJ2-2; CDR3 protein: CATSRDRLAGTGELFF
V gene: TRBV10-3; J gene: TRBJ2-6; CDR3 protein: CAMSAQLSGANVLIF
V gene: TRBV6-5; J gene: TRBJ2-5; CDR3 protein: CASSSTRNTGRETQYF
V gene: TRBV3-1; J gene: TRBJ1-1; CDR3 protein: CASSQFPLDTEAFF
V gene: TRBV15; J gene: TRBJ1-5; CDR3 protein: CATSQDGNQPQHF
V gene: TRBV3-1; J gene: TRBJ2-1; CDR3 protein: CASSQDATGGYNEQFF
V gene: TRBV25-1; J gene: TRBJ2-2; CDR3 protein: CASSDRQGETGELFF
V gene: TRBV10-3; J gene: TRBJ1-2; CDR3 protein: CAINPGQGPGGYTF
V gene: TRBV5-1; J gene: TRBJ2-1; CDR3 protein: CASSSTGTSSYNEQFF
V gene: TRBV28; J gene: TRBJ1-1; CDR3 protein: CASNPITGGQSTEAFF
V gene: TRBV14; J gene: TRBJ1-3; CDR3 protein: CASSVWTTLGNTIYF
V gene: TRBV6-1; J gene: TRBJ2-5; CDR3 protein: CASSRTSGRAETQYF
V gene: TRBV7-3; J gene: TRBJ1-1; CDR3 protein: CASSYAIDSEAFF
V gene: TRBV7-2; J gene: TRBJ2-6; CDR3 protein: CASSSGPIRSGANVLTF
V gene: TRBV7-2; J gene: TRBJ1-2; CDR3 protein: CASSFPGSGGNYGYTF
V gene: TRBV5-1; J gene: TRBJ2-7; CDR3 protein: CASSLPNWQGTYEQYF
V gene: TRBV10-3; J gene: TRBJ2-7; CDR3 protein: CAIRPGLTTYEQYF
V gene: TRBV12-3/TRBV12-4; J gene: TRBJ2-7; CDR3 protein: CASSPLYEQYF
V gene: TRBV7-9; J gene: TRBJ2-3; CDR3 protein: CASSSPADTQYF
V gene: TRBV5-4; J gene: TRBJ2-7; CDR3 protein: CASSLGGGNPSSFWEQYF
V gene: TRBV19; J gene: TRBJ2-7; CDR3 protein: CASRGESGNSYEQYF
V gene: TRBV7-2; J gene: TRBJ1-1; CDR3 protein: CASSHANTEAFF
V gene: TRBV5-4; J gene: TRBJ1-1; CDR3 protein: CASSFRDRGNTEAFF
V gene: TRBV7-6; J gene: TRBJ2-1; CDR3 protein: CASSPGRWDQLFF
V gene: TRBV29-1; J gene: TRBJ2-1; CDR3 protein: CSVEPAGGGRGQFF
V gene: TRBV27; J gene: TRBJ2-1; CDR3 protein: CASSAFGLAGTVEQFF
V gene: TRBV20-1; J gene: TRBJ1-5; CDR3 protein: CSARKAGEQGRNQPQHF
V gene: TRBV19; J gene: TRBJ2-3; CDR3 protein: CASSLYSGTSTDTQYF